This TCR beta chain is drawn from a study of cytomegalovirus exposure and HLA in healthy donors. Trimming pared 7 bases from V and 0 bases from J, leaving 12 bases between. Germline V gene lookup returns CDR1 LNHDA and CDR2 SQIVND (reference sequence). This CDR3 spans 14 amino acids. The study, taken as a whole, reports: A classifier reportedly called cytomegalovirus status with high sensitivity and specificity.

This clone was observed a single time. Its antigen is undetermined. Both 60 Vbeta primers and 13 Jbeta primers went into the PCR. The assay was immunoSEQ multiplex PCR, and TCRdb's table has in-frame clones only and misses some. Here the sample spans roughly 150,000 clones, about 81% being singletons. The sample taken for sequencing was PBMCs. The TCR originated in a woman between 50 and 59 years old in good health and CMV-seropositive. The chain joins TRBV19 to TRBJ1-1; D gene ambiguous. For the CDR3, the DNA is TGTGCCAGTATCCGAGGGAGCATGAACACTGAAGCTTTCTTT. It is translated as CASIRGSMNTEAFF.